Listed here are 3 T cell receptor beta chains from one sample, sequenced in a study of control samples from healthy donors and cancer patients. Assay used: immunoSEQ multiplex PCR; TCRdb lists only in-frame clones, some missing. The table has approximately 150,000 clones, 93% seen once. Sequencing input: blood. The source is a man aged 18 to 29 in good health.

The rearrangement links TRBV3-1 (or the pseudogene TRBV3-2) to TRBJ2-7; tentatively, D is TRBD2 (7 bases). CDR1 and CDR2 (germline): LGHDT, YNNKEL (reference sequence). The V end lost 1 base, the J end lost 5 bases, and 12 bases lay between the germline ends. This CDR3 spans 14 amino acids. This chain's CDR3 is CASSQAAGANEQYF. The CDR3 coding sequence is TGTGCCAGCAGCCAAGCGGCGGGGGCCAACGAGCAGTACTTC.

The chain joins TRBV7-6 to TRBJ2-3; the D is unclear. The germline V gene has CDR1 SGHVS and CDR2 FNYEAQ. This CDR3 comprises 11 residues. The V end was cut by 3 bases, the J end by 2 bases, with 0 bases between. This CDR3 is CASSFTDTQYF. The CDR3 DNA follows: TGTGCCAGCAGCTTCACAGATACGCAGTATTTT.

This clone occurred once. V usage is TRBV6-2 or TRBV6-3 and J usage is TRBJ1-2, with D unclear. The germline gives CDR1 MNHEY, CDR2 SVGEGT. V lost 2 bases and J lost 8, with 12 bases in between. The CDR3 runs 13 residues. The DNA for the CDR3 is TGTGCCAGCAGTTACCCGTACATCGGGGGCTACACCTTC. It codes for CASSYPYIGGYTF.